Presented here are 12 T cell receptor beta chains from one specimen sequenced in a study of CD8 T cells in ankylosing spondylitis. TCRdb reanalysed the 5' RACE reads using MiXCR and keeps one entry per CDR3 protein. The sample carries 250,000 or so distinct CDR3 sequences, approximately 24% recorded once. Source material: blood, either unsorted or a sorted T cell fraction (not recorded which). These receptors came from a male donor with ankylosing spondylitis or in good health (not recorded which).

There are many counts of this clonotype. The J gene is TRBJ2-2, the V gene TRBV20-1; TRBD2 matches at 9 bases. V shed 4 bases and J 7 bases; nucleotides not matched to a gene: 10. Germline CDR1 and CDR2: DFQATT and SNEGSKA (reference sequence). The CDR3 covers 15 residues. The CDR3 nucleotides read TGCAGTGCTACTGCTGCGGGGGGGCCAGGCGGGGAGCTGTTTTTT. Encoded protein: CSATAAGGPGGELFF.

In this sample, this clonotype turned up many times. V is TRBV20-1 and J is TRBJ1-4; 7 nucleotides align to TRBD1. Germline V gene lookup returns CDR1 DFQATT and CDR2 SNEGSKA (reference sequence). The CDR3 extends over 14 amino acids. The V gene end was trimmed by 6 bases and the J gene end by 6 bases; junction bases not matched to a gene: 10. CDR3 residues: CSAQRTGKDEKLFF. The CDR3 coding sequence is TGCAGTGCCCAACGGACAGGAAAGGATGAAAAACTGTTTTTT.

This sequence joins TRBV12-3 or TRBV12-4 and TRBJ2-1; D may be TRBD2 (6 bases). Trimming removed 6 bases at V and 4 bases at J, with 13 bases between. CDR3 length: 14 amino acids. The CDR3 DNA reads TGTGCCAGCAGAACAGGACGGGGGTACAATGAGCAGTTCTTC. Encoded protein: CASRTGRGYNEQFF.

The chain employs TRBV20-1 and TRBJ1-2; maybe TRBD1 (5 bases). This CDR3 has 13 residues. CDR1 is DFQATT and CDR2 is SNEGSKA in the germline V gene (reference sequence). Trimming stripped 0 bases from V and 4 bases from J, with 9 bases between. CDR3 sequence reads: CSAREGGIYGYTF. The CDR3 nucleotides read TGCAGTGCTAGAGAGGGGGGGATCTATGGCTACACCTTC.

Ten or more counts support this clonotype. The J gene is TRBJ2-5, the V gene TRBV6-1, with TRBD2 identical over 9 bases. The length of the CDR3 is 16 residues. Germline V gives CDR1 MNHNS, CDR2 SASEGT. Trimming removed 6 bases from V and 12 bases from J; junction bases left unmatched: 20. The chain's CDR3 is CASRTAPAGLAPSEYF. The CDR3 DNA reads TGTGCCAGCAGGACCGCCCCAGCTGGACTAGCGCCCTCTGAGTACTTC.

The chain employs TRBV25-1 and TRBJ1-6; possibly TRBD1 for D (5 bases). There are 13 residues in the CDR3. CDR1 and CDR2 (germline): MGHDK, SYGVNS. V lost 4 bases to trimming and J lost 10 bases, with 11 bases between them. This chain's CDR3 is CASSAAGISPLHF. The DNA of the CDR3 is TGTGCCAGCAGTGCGGCAGGGATATCACCCCTCCACTTT.

This clonotype was detected ten times or more. The chain employs TRBV5-1 and TRBJ2-4, with D possibly matching TRBD2 (5 bases). CDR1 is SGHRS, CDR2 YFSETQ, per germline. The CDR3 spans 15 residues. Trimming cost V 3 bases and J 6 bases, with 16 bases left between them. The CDR3 is CASSSTPTGTNIQYF. The DNA of the CDR3 is TGCGCCAGCAGCTCCACCCCTACGGGAACAAACATTCAGTACTTC.

The chain has TRBV20-1 and TRBJ2-7; the D gene is possibly TRBD1 (9 bases). The CDR3 contains 15 residues. Germline V gene sequence: CDR1 DFQATT, CDR2 SNEGSKA (reference sequence). The V gene lost 5 bases and the J gene lost 0 bases, with 17 bases spanning the gap. The CDR3 here is CSALGGDRVSYEQYF. Written as DNA, the CDR3 is TGCAGTGCTCTCGGGGGGGACAGGGTCTCCTACGAGCAGTACTTC.

The table lists this clonotype with many counts. The rearrangement links TRBV28 to TRBJ1-2, with D possibly being TRBD1 (6 bases). The V and J ends lost 6 bases and 4 bases respectively, with 18 bases between them. The CDR3 contains 15 residues. In germline, CDR1 is MDHEN, CDR2 SYDVKM. The CDR3, as DNA: TGTGCCAGCAGAACTCTAGGGGGGAGCGGCTATGGCTACACCTTC. Its translation: CASRTLGGSGYGYTF.

This clonotype was found a few times. V and J are TRBV20-1 and TRBJ2-1; 7 bases map to TRBD2. This CDR3 region has 15 residues. Germline V gene lookup returns CDR1 DFQATT and CDR2 SNEGSKA (reference sequence). V shed 5 bases and J 0 bases; nucleotides not matched to a gene: 7. The CDR3 spells CSALPRGSSYNEQFF. The CDR3 DNA is TGCAGTGCTCTACCGCGGGGGAGCTCCTACAATGAGCAGTTCTTC.

The sample holds many counts of this clonotype. CDR3 residues: CASSRDRTAGELFF. As DNA, the CDR3 is TGTGCCAGCAGCAGAGACAGGACCGCGGGGGAGCTGTTTTTT. The J gene is TRBJ2-2, the V gene TRBV11-2; a possible D gene is TRBD1 (6 bases). This CDR3 has 14 amino acids. CDR1 is SGHAT, CDR2 FQNNGV, per germline. V was pared by 5 bases and J by 8 bases, with 15 bases between.

The chain employs TRBV20-1 and TRBJ2-2, with D perhaps matching TRBD1 or TRBD2 (5 bases each). There are 16 residues in the CDR3. Per the germline V gene, CDR1 is DFQATT and CDR2 is SNEGSKA (reference sequence). With 0 bases removed from V and 7 bases from J, the gap between germline ends came to 18 bases. The DNA of the CDR3 is TGCAGTGCTAGAGATCGTCGGGACGGGCAGGTCGGGGAGCTGTTTTTT. Translated: CSARDRRDGQVGELFF.